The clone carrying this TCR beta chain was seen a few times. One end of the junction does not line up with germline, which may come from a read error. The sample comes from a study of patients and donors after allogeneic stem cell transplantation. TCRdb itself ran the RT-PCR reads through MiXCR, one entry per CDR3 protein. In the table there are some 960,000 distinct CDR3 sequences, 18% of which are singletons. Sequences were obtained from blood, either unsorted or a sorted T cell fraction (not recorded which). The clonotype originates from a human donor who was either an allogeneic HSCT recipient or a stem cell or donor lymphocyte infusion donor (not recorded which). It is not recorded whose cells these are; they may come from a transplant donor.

The CDR3 bases are TGTGCCAGCGGCTTTACAGGGATGGGAGAGCAGTACTTC. It is translated as CASGFTGMGEQYF. The chain joins TRBV7-9 to TRBJ2-7; D might be TRBD1 (6 bases). Germline lookup yields CDR1 SEHNR and CDR2 FQNEAQ (reference sequence). The CDR3 is 13 amino acids.